The 25 T cell receptor beta chains listed next were all sequenced from one sample in a study of blood T cell repertoires in COVID-19. Produced via immunoSEQ multiplex PCR; TCRdb's table is partial and in-frame only. The data hold 80,000 to 100,000 clones, with 75% to 90% observed a single time. The sequencing input was peripheral blood. All receptors come from a woman between 50 and 59 years old with active or convalescent COVID-19.

The gene calls are TRBV4-3 and TRBJ2-6, with D possibly being TRBD2 (6 bases). Germline V gene sequence: CDR1 LGHNA, CDR2 YSLEER. V was pared by 4 bases and J by 1 base, with 20 bases between. The CDR3 consists of 19 residues. CDR3 nucleotides: TGCGCCAGCAGCCTTAGCCCGGGGGAAGGCCCATCTGGGGCCAACGTCCTGACTTTC. This encodes CASSLSPGEGPSGANVLTF.

The rearrangement joins TRBV6-5 to TRBJ2-7; the match to TRBD1 covers 7 bases. This CDR3 contains 15 residues. Germline V gene sequence: CDR1 MNHEY, CDR2 SVGAGI. The junction had 4 bases not matched to a gene; V was cut back by 1 base and J by 1 base. CDR3 loop: CASSYYSGGSYEQYF. The CDR3 nucleotides are TGTGCCAGCAGTTACTATTCAGGGGGATCCTACGAGCAGTACTTC.

V and J are TRBV9 and TRBJ1-2; no clear D gene. The CDR3 totals 15 residues. Trimming stripped 3 bases from V and 7 bases from J, with 19 bases between. Germline V lookup: CDR1 SGDLS, CDR2 YYNGEE. In DNA form, the CDR3 reads TGTGCCAGCAGCGGAGGGAGGCAGCTCCCGTCTGGCTACACCTTC. It encodes CASSGGRQLPSGYTF.

This chain uses TRBV2 with TRBJ2-2; the D is unclear. CDR1 and CDR2 from the germline V gene are SNHLY and FYNNEI. V was shortened by 2 bases and J by 0 bases, with 10 bases between the two germline ends. The CDR3 loop spans 16 amino acids. The CDR3 coding sequence is TGTGCCAGCAGTGAATCTTGGCTGACGAACACCGGGGAGCTGTTTTTT. Translating gives CASSESWLTNTGELFF. The entire variable domain, with the rest obtained from reference TRBV2 and TRBJ2-2, is as follows: EPEVTQTPSHQVTQMGQEVILRCVPISNHLYFYWYRQILGQKVEFLVSFYNNEISEKSEIFDDQFSVERPDGSNFTLKIRSTKLEDSAMYFCASSESWLTNTGELFFGEGSRLTVL.

The chain links TRBV6-5 to TRBJ2-1; D may be TRBD2 (5 bases). Germline CDR1 is MNHEY and CDR2 is SVGAGI. The CDR3 is 14 residues long. With 6 bases removed from V and 0 bases from J, the gap between germline ends came to 9 bases. CDR3: CASRDSNSYNEQFF. Written as DNA, the CDR3 is TGTGCCAGCAGGGACTCCAACTCCTACAATGAGCAGTTCTTC.

The gene calls are TRBV4-3 and TRBJ1-4, with 8 bases aligning to TRBD1. Germline loops: CDR1 LGHNA, CDR2 YSLEER. Germline trimming cut 4 bases from V and 5 bases from J; bases unmatched to any gene: 9. The CDR3 extends over 16 amino acids. CDR3 DNA: TGCGCCAGCAGCCGTGTGACCGGGACAGGAAATGAAAAACTGTTTTTT. It encodes CASSRVTGTGNEKLFF.

This chain joins TRBV19 and TRBJ1-1, with D tentatively TRBD1 (6 bases). Germline CDR1 reads LNHDA; CDR2 reads SQIVND (reference sequence). This CDR3 contains 17 residues. Between the trimmed V and J ends, which lost 2 bases and 1 base, there was a span of 17 bases. CDR3: CASSILGSGAGNTEAFF. CDR3 coding DNA: TGTGCCAGTAGTATACTAGGGTCAGGGGCGGGGAACACTGAAGCTTTCTTT.

V and J are TRBV6-1 and TRBJ2-7; maybe TRBD1 (6 bases). Trimming cost V 3 bases and J 3 bases, with 12 bases left between them. CDR1 and CDR2 from the germline V gene are MNHNS and SASEGT. The CDR3 extends over 14 amino acids. In nucleotides, the CDR3 is TGTGCCAGCAGTGAGGGGGCGAATCTCTACGAGCAGTACTTC. Protein product: CASSEGANLYEQYF.

A few counts support this clone. The chain is built from TRBV7-6 and TRBJ1-2, with D possibly being TRBD1 (5 bases). Trimming cost V 5 bases and J 6 bases, with 13 bases left between them. The germline gives CDR1 SGHVS, CDR2 FNYEAQ. The CDR3 is 13 amino acids. Here the CDR3 DNA reads TGTGCCAGCAGCCCCAAGACAGCTAATGGCTACACCTTC. This translates into CASSPKTANGYTF. The whole variable domain, remainder taken from reference TRBV7-6 and TRBJ1-2, is GAGVSQSPRYKVTKRGQDVALRCDPISGHVSLYWYRQALGQGPEFLTYFNYEAQQDKSGLPNDRFSAERPEGSISTLTIQRTEQRDSAMYRCASSPKTANGYTFGSGTRLTVV.

This clone is medium-sized. The chain combines TRBV3-1 (or the pseudogene TRBV3-2) with TRBJ2-7, with a tentative D call TRBD2 (6 bases). V shed 6 bases and J shed 7 bases, with 10 bases lying between them. The germline CDR1 and CDR2 sequences are LGHDT and YNNKEL (reference sequence). The CDR3 totals 11 residues. The CDR3 bases are TGTGCCAGCAGGAGAGGAGGGGAGCAGTACTTC. This gives the protein CASRRGGEQYF.

The V call is TRBV7-9, the J call TRBJ2-3; D call uncertain. Germline loops: CDR1 SEHNR, CDR2 FQNEAQ (reference sequence). With 4 bases removed from V and 2 bases from J, the gap between germline ends came to 13 bases. CDR3 length equals 15 residues. DNA of the CDR3: TGTGCCAGCAGCTCGAACCAGGCTTTCACAGATACGCAGTATTTT. This translates into CASSSNQAFTDTQYF.

The V gene is TRBV7-9, the J gene TRBJ1-2; 10 positions agree with TRBD1. Germline V gives CDR1 SEHNR, CDR2 FQNEAQ (reference sequence). Germline trimming cut 3 bases from V and 6 bases from J; bases unmatched to any gene: 7. This CDR3 spans 15 amino acids. For the CDR3, the DNA is TGTGCCAGCAGCTTTCCGGACAGGGGGGTGCATGGCTACACCTTC. Encoded protein: CASSFPDRGVHGYTF.

CDR3 DNA sequence: TGTGCCAGCAGCCACCTTAATGAGCAGTTCTTC. Translating it yields CASSHLNEQFF. This chain joins TRBV16 and TRBJ2-1; D call uncertain. Trimming took off 3 bases at V and 7 bases at J, with 4 bases between the two ends. Germline assignment: CDR1 KGHSY and CDR2 FQNENV. CDR3 length: 11 residues.

CDR3 protein: CASSYSTRGGTEAFF. CDR3 nucleotide sequence: TGTGCCAGCAGTTACTCGACCAGGGGAGGGACTGAAGCTTTCTTT. The V call is TRBV6-5, the J call TRBJ1-1, with TRBD1 as a possible D gene (6 bases). Germline values: CDR1 MNHEY, CDR2 SVGAGI. The CDR3 is 15 residues long. The V and J ends lost 0 bases and 5 bases respectively, with 13 bases between them.

The V call is TRBV7-9, the J call TRBJ1-2; D is ambiguous. The ends were cut back, 5 bases at V and 4 bases at J, with 11 bases in the middle. The CDR3 runs to 13 residues. Looked up from germline, CDR1 is SEHNR and CDR2 is FQNEAQ (reference sequence). The CDR3 protein is CASSPSRVYGYTF. CDR3 in DNA: TGTGCCAGCAGCCCCTCGCGAGTCTATGGCTACACCTTC.

The V gene is TRBV12-3 or TRBV12-4, the J gene TRBJ1-1; a possible D gene is TRBD1 (5 bases). This CDR3 spans 13 amino acids. V gave up 3 bases and J gave up 1 base, with 6 bases separating them. The CDR3 region has the DNA TGTGCCAGCAGTTTCAGGGAGAACACTGAAGCTTTCTTT. Translation gives CASSFRENTEAFF.

V is TRBV6-2 or TRBV6-3 and J is TRBJ2-6, with 9 bases matching TRBD1. Germline CDR1 is MNHEY and CDR2 is SVGEGT. J lost 4 bases, V lost 0 bases, and 4 bases had no gene match. This CDR3 is built from 17 residues. DNA for the CDR3: TGTGCCAGCAGTTACTCGAGGACAGGGGCCGGGGCCAACGTCCTGACTTTC. Protein: CASSYSRTGAGANVLTF.

J is TRBJ1-4 and V is TRBV4-3, with D perhaps TRBD1 (5 bases). This CDR3 has 16 amino acids. The germline gives CDR1 LGHNA, CDR2 YSLEER. Trimming removed 4 bases from V and 8 bases from J, with 20 bases in between. In DNA form, the CDR3 reads TGCGCCAGCAGCCCTGGGGGGTCGGGGTTAGGAGAAAAACTGTTTTTT. Amino acids: CASSPGGSGLGEKLFF.

The chain recombines TRBV12-5 with TRBJ1-1; maybe TRBD1 (5 bases). V was shortened by 4 bases and J by 5 bases, with 8 bases between the two germline ends. CDR1 is LGHNT, CDR2 FRNRAP, per germline. CDR3 length: 12 amino acids. The CDR3 DNA follows: TGTGCTAGTGGTTGGGCAGGGACTGAAGCTTTCTTT. Translating it yields CASGWAGTEAFF.

The chain uses TRBV30 and TRBJ1-1, with 9 bases that match TRBD1. The CDR3 is 16 residues long. After removal of 1 base from V and 5 bases from J, the junction contained 11 bases not matched to a gene. From germline, CDR1 is GTSNPN and CDR2 SVGIG (reference sequence). DNA for the CDR3: TGTGCCTGGAGTGACGCTATAGGACAGGGGAAAACTGAAGCTTTCTTT. Protein product: CAWSDAIGQGKTEAFF.

The chain uses TRBV11-2 and TRBJ1-1; no definite D call. V lost 5 bases and J lost 4, with 17 bases in between. There are 15 residues in the CDR3. Germline CDR1 SGHAT, CDR2 FQNNGV. The CDR3 sequence is CASSQRVNRGTEAFF. CDR3 bases: TGTGCCAGCAGCCAGCGGGTGAACCGAGGCACTGAAGCTTTCTTT.

This sequence joins TRBV6-2 or TRBV6-3 and TRBJ1-1, with D perhaps matching TRBD1 (5 bases). Trimming pared 2 bases from V and 0 bases from J, leaving 7 bases between. Germline values: CDR1 MNHEY, CDR2 SVGEGT. This CDR3 has 14 residues. CDR3 sequence: CASSYTGMNTEAFF. CDR3 nucleotides: TGTGCCAGCAGTTACACAGGAATGAACACTGAAGCTTTCTTT.

The table lists this clone with a few counts. The J gene is TRBJ1-2, the V gene TRBV19, with D unresolved. Per germline, CDR1 LNHDA and CDR2 SQIVND (reference sequence). This CDR3 region has 15 residues. Trimming shortened V by 3 bases and J by 4 bases, and 15 bases separated the two germline ends. The CDR3 coding sequence is TGTGCCAGTAGTATGACATTAATTTTGGGCTATGGCTACACCTTC. Amino acid sequence: CASSMTLILGYGYTF.

CDR3 sequence (DNA): TGTGCCAGCAGCTCGGACAGGGCGGGCGAGCAGTACTTC. Its protein product is CASSSDRAGEQYF. V and J are TRBV5-6 and TRBJ2-7; 8 nucleotides match TRBD1. This CDR3 is 13 amino acids long. Trimming removed 3 bases from V and 6 bases from J; junction bases left unmatched: 5. Germline values: CDR1 SGHDT, CDR2 YYEEEE.

The rearrangement links TRBV7-3 to TRBJ2-7, with TRBD1 matching over 7 bases. Trimming at V came to 1 base and at J to 3 bases, leaving 12 bases not matched to a gene. The CDR3 has 17 residues. The V gene's germline CDR1 is SGHTA and CDR2 FQGTGA. The CDR3 here is CASSLNRPQGKYYEQYF. In nucleotides, the CDR3 is TGTGCCAGCAGCTTAAATCGGCCACAGGGGAAATACTACGAGCAGTACTTC.